The clone carrying this T cell receptor beta chain has just one count. Original data processing: Estimation of nucleated cell counts relied on the amplification of reference gene primers. The protocol was immunoSEQ multiplex PCR, while the TCRdb copy is restricted to in-frame clones and leaves out a portion. V, J and clone size reflect that table, while D and trimming were determined from the DNA. The sample carries 150,000 to 200,000 clones, around 90% recorded once. This sample is drawn from a study of blood T cell repertoires in COVID-19. Study details: The origin of the acute and convalescent COVID-19 samples was the United States, Italy and Spain. T cells, B-cell-depleted T cells, or PBMCs supplied cDNA or gDNA.

The CDR3 is 15 amino acids. Trimming removed 5 bases from V and 3 bases from J, with 14 bases in between. Germline V CDR1 and CDR2: SGHAT, FQNNGV. V usage is TRBV11-2 and J usage is TRBJ1-3; a possible D gene is TRBD1 (6 bases). The material sequenced was peripheral blood. This receptor was identified in a man aged 40-50 years with acute or convalescent COVID-19. The CDR3 DNA is TGTGCCAGCAGCCTCACCAGGGGCTTTGGAAACACCATATATTTT. Translating it yields CASSLTRGFGNTIYF.